The present T cell receptor beta chain was sequenced within a study of T cell responses to AZD1222 COVID-19 vaccine. Note on this clone: What it binds is not known.

The table came from immunoSEQ multiplex PCR; TCRdb's copy has only in-frame clones and leaves some out. The table has about 120,000 clones, around 91% seen once. The CDR3 is 14 residues long. V trimming: 0 bases; J trimming: 5 bases; junction bases outside the gene matches: 0. Germline V lookup: CDR1 SGHDT, CDR2 YYEEEE. Study-level points and caveats: Spike-specific TCR breadth and depth rose after two AZD1222 doses. CD4 TCRs associated with vaccination spanned spike, dominating at 160-218 and 743-854. Clonal diversity was possibly underestimated; the donors were predominantly white British and more often female.

V gene TRBV5-6 combines with J gene TRBJ2-1; 9 bases align to TRBD2. The material was peripheral blood, obtained 28 days after the second AZD1222 dose. This clonotype originated in an adult who received the AZD1222 COVID-19 vaccine. The CDR3 DNA follows: TGTGCCAGCAGCTTGGGACTAGCGGACAATGAGCAGTTCTTC. This translates into CASSLGLADNEQFF.